A single T cell receptor (beta chain) is shown here with its context. Antigen specificity is unknown. Trimming took 9 bases from V and 0 from J, leaving 12 bases between them. The germline V gene encodes CDR1 KGHDR and CDR2 SFDVKD. CDR3 length: 14 amino acids. The protocol was immunoSEQ multiplex PCR, while the TCRdb copy is restricted to in-frame clones and leaves out a portion. Of 83,000 or so clones in the sample, roughly 88% were seen once. This sample was included in a study of T cell responses to AZD1222 COVID-19 vaccine. Study-level results: At 160-218 and 743-854, vaccine-associated CD4 TCRs were dominant, and they spanned spike. Nearly half of spike-specific TCRs reportedly target unmutated variant regions.

The input for sequencing was peripheral blood, taken on day 0 of AZD1222 vaccination. The V call is TRBV24-1, the J call TRBJ2-3; no definite D call. This receptor was identified in an adult in good health. CDR3 sequence: CATREAGSTDTQYF. Here the CDR3 DNA reads TGTGCCACCCGCGAGGCAGGTAGCACAGATACGCAGTATTTT.